This T cell receptor beta chain was obtained from a study of beta chain features in type 1 diabetes. Overall study results and limits: It was among patients, rather than healthy donors, that naive, central memory and Treg TCRB repertoires appeared more similar.

Of note for this clone: Its cognate antigen is unknown.

Each of the CD4+ naive, central memory, regulatory and stem cell-like memory populations was sorted via CD45RO/CCR7/CD25/CD127/CD95/CD27. Each sorted population was over 98% pure. Germline V gene lookup returns CDR1 MNHNY and CDR2 SVGAGI (reference sequence). Losses at the gene ends were 5 bases for V and 0 bases for J; bases not matched to a gene: 7. This CDR3 contains 16 residues. Expressed TCRB transcripts got sequenced, as all isolated RNA was reverse transcribed. Some clones are missing from TCRdb's copy, which holds only in-frame ones; the method was immunoSEQ multiplex PCR. The sample contains tens of thousands of clones, under 35% of which appear only once.

The rearrangement uses TRBV6-6 and TRBJ2-1; TRBD1 aligns across 7 bases. The source of this sequence is a young woman in good health. Sequencing used stem cell memory CD4+ T cells from blood. The chain's CDR3 is CASSHRGPSSYNEQFF. Written as DNA, the CDR3 is TGTGCCAGCAGTCACAGGGGTCCGAGCTCCTACAATGAGCAGTTCTTC.